The 18 T cell receptor beta chains given below trace back to one sample, sequenced in a study of cytomegalovirus exposure and HLA in healthy donors. The primer mix had 60 Vbeta and 13 Jbeta primers. TCRdb's copy holds only in-frame clones and misses some; the assay was immunoSEQ multiplex PCR. Of roughly 200,000 clones listed, 80% to 90% were seen once; the top ten hold around 0.3%. Sequenced: PBMCs. The receptors come from a woman in her 30s in good health and CMV-seronegative.

V gene TRBV7-6 combines with J gene TRBJ2-5; D is perhaps TRBD2 (5 bases). The CDR3 is 12 residues long. V was clipped by 6 bases and J by 5 bases, with 10 bases between them. In germline, CDR1 is SGHVS, CDR2 FNYEAQ. The CDR3 sequence: CASRRTGETQYF. In DNA form, the CDR3 reads TGTGCCAGCAGGCGGACGGGGGAGACCCAGTACTTC.

The count of this clone is one. The genes are TRBV28 and TRBJ2-7; 9 bases agree with TRBD1. V shed 2 bases and J 6 bases; nucleotides not matched to a gene: 8. Germline V CDR1 and CDR2: MDHEN, SYDVKM. The CDR3 is 15 residues long. Written as DNA, the CDR3 is TGTGCCAGCAGTTTAGGGGGACAGGGCTGGACCGAGCAGTACTTC. Translation: CASSLGGQGWTEQYF.

V is TRBV7-8 and J is TRBJ2-2; D is possibly TRBD2 (5 bases). Trimming pared 3 bases from V and 0 bases from J, leaving 11 bases between. Germline V gene sequence: CDR1 SGHVS, CDR2 FQNEAQ. CDR3 length equals 16 residues. CDR3 region: CASSLSVGANTGELFF. The CDR3 DNA reads as TGTGCCAGCAGCTTGTCGGTCGGGGCGAACACCGGGGAGCTGTTTTTT.

The V call is TRBV7-8, the J call TRBJ2-1; 9 nucleotides align to TRBD2. From germline, CDR1 is SGHVS and CDR2 FQNEAQ. This CDR3 comprises 16 residues. The junction had 6 bases not matched to a gene; V was cut back by 5 bases and J by 1 base. The DNA of the CDR3 is TGTGCCAGCAGCAAGGGACTAGCTGGGTCCTACAATGAGCAGTTCTTC. This encodes CASSKGLAGSYNEQFF.

The chain combines TRBV10-2 with TRBJ1-2, with 7 bases lining up with TRBD1. Germline trimming cut 6 bases from V and 6 bases from J; bases unmatched to any gene: 10. This CDR3 is built from 14 residues. Germline values: CDR1 WSHSY, CDR2 SAAADI. CDR3 in amino acids: CASRTGRLGDGYTF. The DNA of the CDR3 is TGCGCCAGCAGGACAGGGAGGCTGGGGGATGGCTACACCTTC.

V usage is TRBV7-2 and J usage is TRBJ1-4; 7 bases are a match to TRBD1. J was trimmed by 6 bases and V by 5 bases; bases with no gene match: 3. The CDR3 consists of 13 residues. Per the germline V gene, CDR1 is SGHTA and CDR2 is FQGNSA. The CDR3 loop reads CASSRQGDEKLFF. The CDR3, as DNA: TGTGCCAGCAGCCGACAGGGAGATGAAAAACTGTTTTTT.

The V gene is TRBV7-8, the J gene TRBJ2-5, with a possible D match to TRBD2 (7 bases). Germline V gene sequence: CDR1 SGHVS, CDR2 FQNEAQ. The CDR3 extends over 11 amino acids. The V end lost 8 bases, the J end lost 5 bases, and 9 bases lay between the germline ends. CDR3 amino acids: CASGGAETQYF. The CDR3, as DNA: TGTGCCAGCGGGGGGGCGGAGACCCAGTACTTC.

This chain links TRBV2 with TRBJ2-1; D not resolved. The CDR3 runs 12 residues. Deletions cut 3 bases from V and 14 bases from J, with 14 bases between. Germline values: CDR1 SNHLY, CDR2 FYNNEI. The CDR3 nucleotides read TGTGCCAGCAGTGAGGTGGCTAGTCCCAAGTTCTTC. This sequence encodes CASSEVASPKFF.

The chain employs TRBV6-6 and TRBJ2-7; 9 bases agree with TRBD1. After removal of 7 bases from V and 6 bases from J, the junction contained 10 bases not matched to a gene. The germline V gene encodes CDR1 MNHNY and CDR2 SVGAGI (reference sequence). The CDR3 extends over 14 amino acids. CDR3 nucleotides: TGTGCCAGCAACCAGGACAGGGGCAAGTCCGAGCAGTACTTC. Its translation: CASNQDRGKSEQYF.

This chain links TRBV6-1 with TRBJ2-5, with D possibly being TRBD2 (6 bases). This CDR3 has 15 amino acids. Germline V gives CDR1 MNHNS, CDR2 SASEGT. V was shortened by 6 bases and J by 11 bases, with 25 bases between the two germline ends. CDR3 nucleotides: TGTGCCAGCAGCCCCATGGTAGCGGTACCGGGGGAGCAGTACTTC. This gives the protein CASSPMVAVPGEQYF.

The J gene is TRBJ2-1, the V gene TRBV4-2; 7 nucleotides line up with TRBD2. The germline CDR1 and CDR2 sequences are LGHNA and YNFKEQ. The V and J ends lost 0 bases and 0 bases, in that order; junction bases with no gene match: 5. CDR3 size: 17 residues. The CDR3 region has the DNA TGTGCCAGCAGCCAAGATGCGCGGGAGCACTCCTACAATGAGCAGTTCTTC. Its protein is CASSQDAREHSYNEQFF.

The V gene is TRBV4-1, the J gene TRBJ1-4, with D possibly TRBD1 on 5 matching bases. Germline assignment: CDR1 MGHRA and CDR2 YSYEKL. The CDR3 spans 15 residues. V lost 0 bases to trimming and J lost 6 bases, with 11 bases between them. The CDR3 coding sequence is TGCGCCAGCAGCCAAGATCGGCAGGGTGATGAAAAACTGTTTTTT. The encoded protein is CASSQDRQGDEKLFF.

The chain joins TRBV23-1 to TRBJ2-7; TRBD2 matches at 7 bases. TRBV23-1 is marked as an open reading frame, function uncertain. With 2 bases clipped from V and 3 bases from J, the junction kept 4 bases outside the gene matches. The CDR3 is 14 residues long. The CDR3 DNA is TGCGCCAGCAGTCAACAGCGGGACTACTACGAGCAGTACTTC. It translates to CASSQQRDYYEQYF.

The genes are TRBV19 and TRBJ2-3, with TRBD2 matching over 12 bases. CDR3 size: 17 residues. Germline loops: CDR1 LNHDA, CDR2 SQIVND (reference sequence). Trimming removed 4 bases from V and 5 bases from J; junction bases left unmatched: 10. DNA for the CDR3: TGTGCCAGTAGTAACCCCCGCCTAGCGGGGGGGCGAGATACGCAGTATTTT. Translated: CASSNPRLAGGRDTQYF.

The chain couples TRBV7-2 to TRBJ1-2; a weak D match, TRBD1 (5 bases). This CDR3 has 12 residues. Trimming took 6 bases from V and 7 from J, leaving 12 bases between them. CDR1 and CDR2 from the germline V gene are SGHTA and FQGNSA. The CDR3, as DNA: TGTGCCAGCAGTAGCTACAGGTCTGGCTACACCTTC. Its protein is CASSSYRSGYTF.

The chain combines TRBV28 with TRBJ2-2, with TRBD2 matching 8 bases. The CDR3 consists of 14 residues. From germline, CDR1 is MDHEN and CDR2 SYDVKM. V lost 7 bases and J lost 4; bases outside the gene matches: 5. CDR3 in DNA: TGTGCCAGCATTAGTAGCGGGGCCACCGGGGAGCTGTTTTTT. This sequence encodes CASISSGATGELFF.

V usage is TRBV5-6 and J usage is TRBJ1-5; no firm D call. V was cut by 0 bases and J by 9 bases, with 13 bases left in between. The CDR3 runs 14 residues. The germline gives CDR1 SGHDT, CDR2 YYEEEE. DNA of the CDR3: TGTGCCAGCAGCTTGGGAATCGGAGTTGGGCCCCAGCATTTT. Protein sequence: CASSLGIGVGPQHF. Complete variable domain (other parts from reference TRBV5-6 and TRBJ1-5): DAGVTQSPTHLIKTRGQQVTLRCSPKSGHDTVSWYQQALGQGPQFIFQYYEEEERQRGNFPDRFSGHQFPNYSSELNVNALLLGDSALYLCASSLGIGVGPQHFGDGTRLSIL.

This clone was observed once. This sequence joins TRBV2 and TRBJ2-1, with a weak D call TRBD2 (6 bases). The CDR3 has 15 residues. Trimming shortened V by 8 bases and J by 8 bases, and 22 bases separated the two germline ends. Germline V lookup: CDR1 SNHLY, CDR2 FYNNEI. The CDR3 sequence is CASGGRYVPGDEQFF. The CDR3 bases are TGTGCCAGCGGGGGGAGGTATGTCCCGGGAGATGAGCAGTTCTTC.